Listed below are T cell receptor beta chains from one sample, sequenced in a study of a mutant IDH1 vaccine in newly diagnosed glioma. Here immunoSEQ multiplex PCR was the method, and the copy in TCRdb shows in-frame clones only, minus some. The sample carries 75,000 to 85,000 clones, about 91% recorded once. What these receptors recognize is not known. The sequences come from PBMCs, collected from a glioma patient whose treatment included an IDH1 peptide vaccine. All receptors come from a woman aged 45-65 years with glioma. CDR3s include the opening cysteine and the closing phenylalanine or tryptophan. A D gene is named only where the DNA matches it firmly. Clone size is given for some rows only: seen once, a few or many times, or a class if the clone is expanded.

clone size,V gene,J gene,D gene,CDR3 protein,CDR3 DNA
-,TRBV30,TRBJ2-7,-,CAWSAETDEQYF,TGTGCCTGGAGTGCCGAGACAGACGAGCAGTACTTC
-,TRBV28,TRBJ1-2,TRBD1,CASSPSDREVGYTF,TGTGCCAGCAGTCCCTCCGACAGGGAGGTTGGCTACACCTTC
once,TRBV19,TRBJ1-4,TRBD1,CASGTGSTNEKLFF,TGTGCCAGCGGGACAGGGTCAACTAATGAAAAACTGTTTTTT
-,TRBV7-2,TRBJ1-3,-,CASSLVWGNGNTIYF,TGTGCCAGCAGCTTAGTTTGGGGGAATGGAAACACCATATATTTT
-,TRBV27,TRBJ2-3,TRBD1,CASSLLGQRNTDTQYF,TGTGCCAGCAGTTTATTGGGACAGCGTAACACAGATACGCAGTATTTT
-,TRBV9,TRBJ2-2,TRBD2,CASSTSVNTGELFF,TGTGCCAGCAGTACTAGCGTTAACACCGGGGAGCTGTTTTTT
once,TRBV18,TRBJ1-6,-,CASSSVRDSPLHF,TGTGCCAGCTCATCGGTACGGGATTCACCCCTCCACTTT
-,TRBV27,TRBJ1-2,-,CASSPGGAGYTF,TGTGCCAGCAGCCCCGGGGGGGCTGGCTACACCTTC
-,TRBV5-1,TRBJ2-5,-,CASSLGHTETQYF,TGCGCCAGCAGCTTGGGACACACAGAGACCCAGTACTTC
-,TRBV5-1,TRBJ2-7,-,CASSLVAGSYEQYF,TGCGCCAGCAGCTTGGTAGCAGGGTCCTACGAGCAGTACTTC
-,TRBV27,TRBJ2-3,-,CASSTLDYSSTDTQYF,TGTGCCAGCAGTACTTTAGACTATTCTAGCACAGATACGCAGTATTTT
-,TRBV6-4,TRBJ1-5,-,CASSEQGHNQPQHF,TGTGCCAGCAGTGAACAGGGTCACAATCAGCCCCAGCATTTT
-,TRBV19,TRBJ2-2,-,CASSRDLSGGGELFF,TGTGCCAGTAGTAGAGACCTATCGGGTGGCGGGGAGCTGTTTTTT
-,TRBV5-4,TRBJ2-7,TRBD2,CASSLGLAGVEQYF,TGTGCCAGCAGCTTGGGGTTAGCGGGAGTCGAGCAGTACTTC
-,TRBV28,TRBJ2-7,TRBD1,CASSDPGGLYEQYF,TGTGCCAGCAGTGACCCAGGGGGATTATACGAGCAGTACTTC
few,TRBV19,TRBJ1-2,-,CASSLGTASYYGYTF,TGTGCCAGTAGCCTCGGGACCGCGAGCTACTATGGCTACACCTTC
-,TRBV7-3,TRBJ2-3,-,CASSLEILDTQYF,TGTGCCAGCAGCTTAGAAATTCTAGATACGCAGTATTTT
-,TRBV13,TRBJ2-6,-,CASSSPDFSGANVLTF,TGTGCCAGCAGCTCCCCGGACTTCTCTGGGGCCAACGTCCTGACTTTC
-,TRBV28,TRBJ1-4,TRBD1,CASSEFGQGATNEKLFF,TGTGCCAGCAGTGAGTTCGGACAGGGGGCTACTAATGAAAAACTGTTTTTT
-,TRBV28,TRBJ1-1,-,CALRAPDRKGTEAFF,TGTGCCCTTAGGGCCCCGGACAGAAAGGGGACTGAAGCTTTCTTT
-,TRBV27,TRBJ1-5,TRBD1,CASSFSGTGPQHF,TGTGCCAGCAGTTTTTCCGGGACAGGTCCCCAGCATTTT
-,TRBV18,TRBJ2-7,TRBD2,CASSPSSSGVSYEQYF,TGTGCCAGCTCACCATCTTCTAGCGGGGTTTCCTACGAGCAGTACTTC
-,TRBV28,TRBJ1-1,TRBD1,CASSPGTGFGAFF,TGTGCCAGCAGTCCCGGGACAGGGTTTGGAGCTTTCTTT
-,TRBV7-9,TRBJ2-5,TRBD2,CASTKAGAEETQYF,TGTGCCAGCACCAAAGCGGGAGCTGAGGAGACCCAGTACTTC
-,TRBV20-1,TRBJ2-1,-,CSAISAVWQFF,TGCAGTGCTATTTCCGCGGTGTGGCAGTTCTTC
-,TRBV7-3,TRBJ2-7,TRBD2,CASSPGRGYEQYF,TGTGCCAGCAGCCCCGGGAGGGGATACGAGCAGTACTTC
-,TRBV15,TRBJ2-7,-,CATSLGLGLYEQYF,TGTGCCACCAGCTTGGGGCTCGGGCTCTACGAGCAGTACTTC
-,TRBV27,TRBJ2-7,TRBD2,CASRGSGYFAEQYF,TGTGCCAGCAGAGGTAGCGGGTACTTCGCCGAGCAGTACTTC
-,TRBV19,TRBJ1-1,-,CASSIANRWVTEAFF,TGTGCCAGTAGTATAGCTAACAGATGGGTCACTGAAGCTTTCTTT
-,TRBV21-1,TRBJ1-1,-,CASSKGQDRGLLNTEAFF,TGTGCCAGCAGCAAGGGGCAGGACAGGGGGCTTTTGAACACTGAAGCTTTCTTT
-,TRBV7-9,TRBJ2-7,TRBD2,CASSLRSAGGDEQYF,TGTGCCAGCAGCTTAAGGTCAGCGGGAGGGGACGAGCAGTACTTC
-,TRBV7-3,TRBJ2-3,TRBD2,CASSLRLAGGTDAQYF,TGTGCCAGCAGCTTAAGGCTAGCGGGAGGTACAGATGCGCAGTATTTT
-,TRBV11-3,TRBJ2-2,TRBD1,CASSPGGDPNTGELFF,TGTGCCAGCAGCCCAGGGGGAGATCCGAACACCGGGGAGCTGTTTTTT
-,TRBV30,TRBJ2-7,-,CAWSPQGYEQYF,TGTGCCTGGAGTCCCCAGGGGTACGAGCAGTACTTC
once,TRBV27,TRBJ1-5,-,CASSPVGQPQHF,TGTGCCAGCAGTCCCGTGGGACAGCCCCAGCATTTT
-,TRBV9,TRBJ2-3,-,CASSPPRTASTDTQYF,TGTGCCAGCAGCCCCCCCCGGACGGCTAGCACAGATACGCAGTATTTT
-,TRBV28,TRBJ2-3,-,CASSPQTDTQYF,TGTGCCAGCAGTCCGCAAACAGATACGCAGTATTTT
once,TRBV28,TRBJ2-5,-,CASSLVGGTETQYF,TGTGCCAGCAGTTTAGTGGGCGGGACCGAGACCCAGTACTTC
-,TRBV2,TRBJ2-2,TRBD1,CASSGQGIGELFF,TGTGCCAGCAGCGGACAGGGGATCGGGGAGCTGTTTTTT
-,TRBV9,TRBJ1-6,-,CASRDGNSPLHF,TGTGCCAGCAGGGACGGGAATTCACCCCTCCACTTT
-,TRBV5-1,TRBJ2-1,-,CASNLSGQNVGGEQFF,TGCGCCAGCAATCTTTCCGGGCAGAATGTAGGTGGTGAGCAGTTCTTC
-,TRBV27,TRBJ1-1,-,CASSLMGRVTEAFF,TGTGCCAGCAGTTTAATGGGGAGGGTCACTGAAGCTTTCTTT
once,TRBV9,TRBJ2-1,TRBD2,CASSISTGTSGSAEQFF,TGTGCCAGCAGCATATCAACCGGGACTAGCGGGAGTGCTGAGCAGTTCTTC
-,TRBV4-1,TRBJ2-3,-,CASSLGRVDTQYF,TGCGCCAGCAGCCTCGGACGGGTAGATACGCAGTATTTT
-,TRBV10-3,TRBJ2-5,TRBD2,CAISAGLAGNQETQYF,TGTGCCATCAGTGCCGGGCTAGCGGGAAACCAAGAGACCCAGTACTTC
-,TRBV6-5,TRBJ2-1,-,CASSGLIPNEQFF,TGTGCCAGCAGCGGACTCATCCCTAATGAGCAGTTCTTC
-,TRBV6-6,TRBJ2-1,TRBD1,CASSGEQGALNEQFF,TGTGCCAGCAGTGGAGAACAGGGGGCGCTGAATGAGCAGTTCTTC
-,TRBV9,TRBJ2-7,-,CASSVSGNRPYEQYF,TGTGCCAGCAGCGTGTCCGGGAACCGCCCCTACGAGCAGTACTTC
few,TRBV15,TRBJ2-5,-,CATSREQGETQYF,TGTGCCACCAGCAGAGAACAGGGAGAGACCCAGTACTTC
once,TRBV5-5,TRBJ2-7,-,CASSTGVSYEQYF,TGTGCCAGCAGCACCGGGGTCTCCTACGAGCAGTACTTC
-,TRBV5-5,TRBJ2-7,-,CASSLGRSYEQYF,TGTGCCAGCAGCCTGGGACGGAGCTACGAGCAGTACTTC
-,TRBV9,TRBJ2-3,-,CASSVELGTGPDTQYF,TGTGCCAGCAGCGTAGAACTGGGGACCGGGCCAGATACGCAGTATTTT
-,TRBV4-2,TRBJ1-4,TRBD1,CASRLRGGTGDSEKLFF,TGTGCCAGCAGACTCCGCGGGGGGACAGGGGATTCGGAAAAACTGTTTTTT
-,TRBV20-1,TRBJ1-2,-,CSAERGYGYTF,TGCAGTGCCGAGCGGGGCTATGGCTACACCTTC